These 20 T cell receptor beta chains were sequenced from one sample in a study of cytomegalovirus exposure and HLA in healthy donors. The primer mix had 60 Vbeta and 13 Jbeta primers. Assay: immunoSEQ multiplex PCR; the TCRdb copy retains only in-frame clones and omits some. The sample shows about 160,000 clones, around 80% of them seen only once. The sequenced material came from PBMCs. These receptors originate from a woman in her forties or fifties in good health and CMV-seropositive.

The chain couples TRBV10-3 to TRBJ1-1; 8 bases agree with TRBD1. CDR1 is ENHRY and CDR2 is SYGVKD in the germline V gene. Germline trimming cut 7 bases from V and 1 base from J; bases unmatched to any gene: 11. CDR3 length: 16 residues. CDR3 sequence (DNA): TGTGCCATCAATAAGTCAGGGGGCTATGGGAACACTGAAGCTTTCTTT. As protein: CAINKSGGYGNTEAFF.

The rearrangement uses TRBV28 and TRBJ1-1; D remains unclear. Germline CDR1 MDHEN, CDR2 SYDVKM. Trimming left V 7 bases short and J 3 bases short, with 12 bases between. This CDR3 contains 13 residues. This CDR3 reads CASKGSGDTEAFF. DNA for the CDR3: TGTGCCAGCAAGGGCTCGGGAGACACTGAAGCTTTCTTT.

V gene TRBV18 combines with J gene TRBJ2-7, with 11 bases matching TRBD2. Germline V gene data show CDR1 as KGHSH and CDR2 as LQKENI. This CDR3 is 15 amino acids long. V was pared by 0 bases and J by 3 bases, with 1 base of the junction left unmatched. CDR3 loop: CASSPPSGRVYEQYF. The CDR3 region has the DNA TGTGCCAGCTCACCACCTAGCGGGAGGGTCTACGAGCAGTACTTC.

V and J are TRBV28 and TRBJ1-2; possible D gene TRBD1, 5 bases. Between the trimmed V and J ends, which lost 4 bases and 8 bases, there was a span of 17 bases. This CDR3 contains 14 residues. Germline V CDR1 and CDR2: MDHEN, SYDVKM. CDR3 sequence: CASSSVGGVVGYTF. CDR3 bases: TGTGCCAGCAGTTCCGTGGGGGGAGTGGTAGGCTACACCTTC.

The genes are TRBV6-6 and TRBJ2-1, with 10 positions matching TRBD1. After removal of 6 bases from V and 7 bases from J, the junction contained 9 bases not matched to a gene. The CDR3 is 15 residues long. Germline CDR1 MNHNY, CDR2 SVGAGI (reference sequence). Written as DNA, the CDR3 is TGTGCCAGCAGCCTAGGGACAGGGGCGGGTAATGAGCAGTTCTTC. Encoded protein: CASSLGTGAGNEQFF.

The V call is TRBV27, the J call TRBJ2-7; 7 positions match TRBD1. Germline CDR1 reads MNHEY; CDR2 reads SMNVEV (reference sequence). The V gene end was trimmed by 4 bases and the J gene end by 6 bases; junction bases not matched to a gene: 9. This CDR3 is built from 14 residues. This CDR3 is CASSSGQLAPEQYF. The CDR3 DNA sequence: TGTGCCAGCAGTTCGGGACAGCTGGCTCCCGAGCAGTACTTC.

This chain joins TRBV27 and TRBJ2-7, with D possibly matching TRBD2 (7 bases). Germline loops: CDR1 MNHEY, CDR2 SMNVEV (reference sequence). There are 18 residues in the CDR3. Trimming cost V 3 bases and J 1 base, with 22 bases left between them. The CDR3 DNA is TGTGCCAGCAGTTTTTGGGGCGGGGGCAATTTTAATTCCTACGAGCAGTACTTC. This translates into CASSFWGGGNFNSYEQYF.

The J gene is TRBJ2-5, the V gene TRBV10-2; TRBD1 matches at 7 bases. CDR3 size: 12 residues. Losses at the gene ends were 10 bases for V and 1 base for J; bases not matched to a gene: 3. Germline-derived CDR1 and CDR2 are WSHSY and SAAADI. CDR3 DNA: TGCGCCACCCACAGGGGCCAAGAGACCCAGTACTTC. Translated, it gives CATHRGQETQYF.

This rearrangement joins TRBV6-4 to TRBJ1-2; TRBD1 is a possible D gene (5 bases). Trimming pared 0 bases from V and 8 bases from J, leaving 16 bases between. Per the germline V gene, CDR1 is MRHNA and CDR2 is SNTAGT. CDR3 length: 15 amino acids. The CDR3 here is CASSDSSQGLGGYTF. The DNA for the CDR3 is TGTGCCAGCAGTGACTCTTCTCAGGGCCTGGGAGGCTACACCTTC.

V is TRBV10-3 and J is TRBJ1-5; weak D call: TRBD1 (5 bases). Trimming took 5 bases from V and 3 from J, leaving 8 bases between them. The germline V gene encodes CDR1 ENHRY and CDR2 SYGVKD. This CDR3 region has 13 residues. CDR3 nucleotides: TGTGCCATCAGTAAGACAGACAATCAGCCCCAGCATTTT. Protein sequence: CAISKTDNQPQHF.

This sequence joins TRBV30 and TRBJ2-2, with 11 bases aligning to TRBD2. Germline V gives CDR1 GTSNPN, CDR2 SVGIG (reference sequence). This CDR3 is built from 17 residues. The junction had 10 bases not matched to a gene; V was cut back by 6 bases and J by 1 base. CDR3 in DNA: TGTGCCTGCCCGGGACTAGCGGACTTTTGGAACACCGGGGAGCTGTTTTTT. Amino acid sequence: CACPGLADFWNTGELFF.

This clone showed up just once. This rearrangement joins TRBV7-9 to TRBJ2-3, with D possibly being TRBD1 (6 bases). Trimming took 1 base from V and 5 from J, leaving 13 bases between them. Germline CDR1 is SEHNR and CDR2 is FQNEAQ (reference sequence). The length of the CDR3 is 15 residues. The CDR3, as DNA: TGTGCCAGCAGCTTAGGATCCATGACAGGAGATACGCAGTATTTT. Translating gives CASSLGSMTGDTQYF.

This chain uses TRBV7-2 with TRBJ2-7, with a tentative D call TRBD2 (6 bases). The germline CDR1 and CDR2 sequences are SGHTA and FQGNSA. The V end was cut by 6 bases, the J end by 6 bases, with 18 bases between. The CDR3 runs to 14 residues. The CDR3 sequence is CASSYQPGGSEQYF. The CDR3 DNA follows: TGTGCCAGCAGTTACCAACCTGGGGGGAGCGAGCAGTACTTC. Filled out from reference TRBV7-2 and TRBJ2-7, the complete variable domain reads GAGVSQSPSNKVTEKGKDVELRCDPISGHTALYWYRQSLGQGLEFLIYFQGNSAPDKSGLPSDRFSAERTGGSVSTLTIQRTQQEDSAVYLCASSYQPGGSEQYFGPGTRLTVT.

The V and J genes are TRBV7-3 and TRBJ2-2, with unresolved D. Germline CDR1 and CDR2: SGHTA and FQGTGA. This CDR3 has 14 residues. The V end lost 0 bases, the J end lost 2 bases, and 4 bases lay between the germline ends. The CDR3 region has the DNA TGTGCCAGCAGCTTAACTATCAACACCGGGGAGCTGTTTTTT. Translating it yields CASSLTINTGELFF.

The chain has TRBV14 and TRBJ1-5; D uncertain. V lost 0 bases and J 0 bases, leaving 15 bases between the germline ends. CDR3 length equals 18 residues. CDR1 is SGHDN and CDR2 is FVKESK in the germline V gene. The CDR3 loop is CASSQDFDDGDSNQPQHF. CDR3 nucleotides: TGTGCCAGCAGCCAAGATTTTGACGACGGAGATAGCAATCAGCCCCAGCATTTT.

The chain has TRBV16 and TRBJ1-3, with D maybe TRBD1 (6 bases). Trimming took 2 bases from V and 4 from J, leaving 9 bases between them. The CDR3 runs to 14 residues. Germline V gene sequence: CDR1 KGHSY, CDR2 FQNENV. CDR3 DNA sequence: TGTGCCAGCAGCCAACAGGGGCTGGGAAACACCATATATTTT. It is translated as CASSQQGLGNTIYF.

The chain uses TRBV7-9 and TRBJ2-7, with D perhaps TRBD2 (5 bases). V lost 5 bases and J lost 4, with 18 bases in between. Per germline, CDR1 SEHNR and CDR2 FQNEAQ (reference sequence). The CDR3 spans 15 residues. The CDR3 DNA reads TGTGCCAGCAGCCACGGACTCCTTGGTGGGTACGAGCAGTACTTC. The encoded protein is CASSHGLLGGYEQYF.

This sequence joins TRBV6-1 and TRBJ2-5, with unresolved D. The length of the CDR3 is 13 residues. V was cut by 4 bases and J by 2 bases, with 8 bases left in between. Germline V CDR1 and CDR2: MNHNS, SASEGT. Written as DNA, the CDR3 is TGTGCCAGCAGTGTTAACAGTCAAGAGACCCAGTACTTC. As protein: CASSVNSQETQYF.

The V call is TRBV7-9, the J call TRBJ2-3; the D gene is possibly TRBD1 (5 bases). CDR1 is SEHNR, CDR2 FQNEAQ, per germline (reference sequence). The V end was cut by 1 base, the J end by 0 bases, with 8 bases between. The CDR3 totals 15 residues. For the CDR3, the DNA is TGTGCCAGCAGCTTAGTCAGGGCTAGCACAGATACGCAGTATTTT. Translating it yields CASSLVRASTDTQYF. The whole variable domain, remainder taken from reference TRBV7-9 and TRBJ2-3, is DTGVSQNPRHKITKRGQNVTFRCDPISEHNRLYWYRQTLGQGPEFLTYFQNEAQLEKSRLLSDRFSAERPKGSFSTLEIQRTEQGDSAMYLCASSLVRASTDTQYFGPGTRLTVL.

The chain is built from TRBV6-6 and TRBJ1-1, with a weak D call TRBD1 (5 bases). Germline-derived CDR1 and CDR2 are MNHNY and SVGAGI (reference sequence). V lost 7 bases, J lost 4 bases, and 13 bases lay in between. This CDR3 comprises 13 residues. CDR3 nucleotides: TGTGCCAGCACTCAATACGGGGGCACTGAAGCTTTCTTT. It yields the protein CASTQYGGTEAFF.